These 7 T cell receptor beta chains share one sample of origin, sequenced in a study of OX40 agonist ivuxolimab in advanced cancers. Clones were sequenced by immunoSEQ multiplex PCR, and TCRdb holds only the in-frame ones, with some missing. The sample carries 30,000 to 45,000 clones, about 81% recorded once. The sequenced sample was CD4+ or CD8+ T cells sorted from blood, obtained in a trial of the OX40 agonist ivuxolimab. The receptors derive from an adult with an advanced solid tumor such as melanoma, head and neck, liver or kidney cancer.

J is TRBJ2-3 and V is TRBV19, with D perhaps TRBD1 (6 bases). V lost 7 bases and J 6 bases, leaving 17 bases between the germline ends. This CDR3 comprises 14 residues. Germline V gene lookup returns CDR1 LNHDA and CDR2 SQIVND (reference sequence). The CDR3 DNA is TGTGCCAGTACCTCGGACAGTTTATCGGATACGCAGTATTTT. Protein product: CASTSDSLSDTQYF.

The chain recombines TRBV6-5 with TRBJ1-2; TRBD1 aligns across 7 bases. This CDR3 contains 13 residues. The germline V gene has CDR1 MNHEY and CDR2 SVGAGI. Trimming removed 7 bases from V and 4 bases from J; junction bases left unmatched: 6. The CDR3 bases are TGTGCCAGCAAGGACAGGAGGCTCTATGGCTACACCTTC. Its protein is CASKDRRLYGYTF.

The chain links TRBV7-8 to TRBJ1-2, with D tentatively TRBD1 (6 bases). The ends were cut back, 1 base at V and 5 bases at J, with 14 bases in the middle. The length of the CDR3 is 15 residues. Per germline, CDR1 SGHVS and CDR2 FQNEAQ. CDR3 amino acids: CASSLGSLGGYGYTF. For the CDR3, the DNA is TGTGCCAGCAGCTTAGGTTCTCTAGGGGGTTATGGCTACACCTTC.

This clone was counted a few times. CDR3 sequence: CASSLAALRRTGELFF. CDR3 DNA sequence: TGTGCCAGCAGCTTAGCGGCTCTGAGGCGCACCGGGGAGCTGTTTTTT. The V gene is TRBV7-2, the J gene TRBJ2-2; D is undetermined. Looked up from germline, CDR1 is SGHTA and CDR2 is FQGNSA. The length of the CDR3 is 16 residues. Trimming shortened V by 0 bases and J by 4 bases, and 12 bases separated the two germline ends.

V is TRBV6-5 and J is TRBJ2-7; no clear D gene. The CDR3 extends over 13 amino acids. V dropped 5 bases and J dropped 4 bases, with 12 bases sitting between them. The germline gives CDR1 MNHEY, CDR2 SVGAGI. CDR3: CASSDPNRYEQYF. The CDR3 coding sequence is TGTGCCAGCAGTGATCCCAATAGGTACGAGCAGTACTTC.

This clone occurred once. The genes are TRBV28 and TRBJ1-6, with D possibly being TRBD1 (5 bases). This CDR3 has 16 amino acids. V lost 5 bases, J lost 7 bases, and 18 bases lay in between. CDR1 and CDR2 (germline): MDHEN, SYDVKM. The CDR3 protein is CASSIPTGLGNSPLHF. CDR3 sequence (DNA): TGTGCCAGCAGTATACCAACGGGACTCGGGAATTCACCCCTCCACTTT.

The rearrangement uses TRBV7-2 and TRBJ2-2; 8 positions agree with TRBD1. Looked up from germline, CDR1 is SGHTA and CDR2 is FQGNSA. J lost 5 bases, V lost 3 bases, and 2 bases had no gene match. This CDR3 comprises 14 residues. CDR3 residues: CASSLDRVTGELFF. For the CDR3, the DNA is TGTGCCAGCAGCTTGGACAGGGTTACCGGGGAGCTGTTTTTT.